This T cell receptor beta chain derives from a study of blood T cells in healthy people across ages. A sample-barcoded 5' primer and a J-beta primer mix were used in a second PCR of roughly 6 to 11 cycles. Using its own MiXCR run on the 5' RACE reads, TCRdb lists one record per CDR3 protein. The data hold 1.8 million or so distinct CDR3 sequences, with 39% observed a single time. This clonotype was counted a few times. The CDR3 spans 13 residues. V shed 7 bases and J 5 bases; nucleotides not matched to a gene: 5. Germline V CDR1 and CDR2: MDHEN, SYDVKM. This rearrangement joins TRBV28 to TRBJ1-5, with 7 bases fitting TRBD1. The clonotype comes from a human donor in good health. Material for sequencing was blood. CDR3 in amino acids: CASMDRSYQPQHF. CDR3 in DNA: TGTGCCAGCATGGACAGGTCCTATCAGCCCCAGCATTTT.